This T cell receptor beta chain was sequenced during a study of beta chain features in type 1 diabetes. With respect to this clone: The antigen is unknown.

Investigators reverse transcribed all isolated RNA, so they sequenced expressed TCRB transcripts. The method was immunoSEQ multiplex PCR; TCRdb's version includes in-frame clones alone and lacks a portion of them. The sample records roughly 150,000 clones, 7.8% being singletons. General study results and limits: All four CD4+ subsets of Type 1 diabetes patients contained TCRB CDR3s that were moderately but significantly shorter.

There are 15 residues in the CDR3. The germline V and J ends were trimmed by 2 bases and 8 bases, with 18 bases remaining between them. Germline CDR1 is MDHEN and CDR2 is SYDVKM. Sequencing used central memory CD4+ T cells from blood. The chain recombines TRBV28 with TRBJ1-2; D is possibly TRBD1 (6 bases). The TCR comes from a middle-aged woman with type 1 diabetes. CDR3 nucleotide sequence: TGTGCCAGCAGTTTAGGGCGGACAGCGCCTAGAGGCTACACCTTC. Translated, it gives CASSLGRTAPRGYTF.